This T cell receptor (beta chain) was sequenced in a study of blood T cell repertoires in COVID-19. Repertoires were generated with immunoSEQ multiplex PCR, while TCRdb's copy carries only in-frame clones and drops some. The sample contains 200,000 to 300,000 clones, approximately 83% of which appear only once. Germline V CDR1 and CDR2: LNHDA, SQIVND (reference sequence). This CDR3 comprises 15 residues. The V gene lost 6 bases and the J gene lost 6 bases, with 19 bases spanning the gap. The rearrangement joins TRBV19 to TRBJ2-3; D possibly corresponds to TRBD2 (6 bases). Sequences were obtained from PBMCs or T cells enriched from blood (not recorded which). The receptor was isolated from a woman aged 40 to 50 with acute COVID-19. The CDR3 nucleotides are TGTGCCAGTAGGATGTCGTTAGCGGCCGAGGATACGCAGTATTTT. It specifies CASRMSLAAEDTQYF.